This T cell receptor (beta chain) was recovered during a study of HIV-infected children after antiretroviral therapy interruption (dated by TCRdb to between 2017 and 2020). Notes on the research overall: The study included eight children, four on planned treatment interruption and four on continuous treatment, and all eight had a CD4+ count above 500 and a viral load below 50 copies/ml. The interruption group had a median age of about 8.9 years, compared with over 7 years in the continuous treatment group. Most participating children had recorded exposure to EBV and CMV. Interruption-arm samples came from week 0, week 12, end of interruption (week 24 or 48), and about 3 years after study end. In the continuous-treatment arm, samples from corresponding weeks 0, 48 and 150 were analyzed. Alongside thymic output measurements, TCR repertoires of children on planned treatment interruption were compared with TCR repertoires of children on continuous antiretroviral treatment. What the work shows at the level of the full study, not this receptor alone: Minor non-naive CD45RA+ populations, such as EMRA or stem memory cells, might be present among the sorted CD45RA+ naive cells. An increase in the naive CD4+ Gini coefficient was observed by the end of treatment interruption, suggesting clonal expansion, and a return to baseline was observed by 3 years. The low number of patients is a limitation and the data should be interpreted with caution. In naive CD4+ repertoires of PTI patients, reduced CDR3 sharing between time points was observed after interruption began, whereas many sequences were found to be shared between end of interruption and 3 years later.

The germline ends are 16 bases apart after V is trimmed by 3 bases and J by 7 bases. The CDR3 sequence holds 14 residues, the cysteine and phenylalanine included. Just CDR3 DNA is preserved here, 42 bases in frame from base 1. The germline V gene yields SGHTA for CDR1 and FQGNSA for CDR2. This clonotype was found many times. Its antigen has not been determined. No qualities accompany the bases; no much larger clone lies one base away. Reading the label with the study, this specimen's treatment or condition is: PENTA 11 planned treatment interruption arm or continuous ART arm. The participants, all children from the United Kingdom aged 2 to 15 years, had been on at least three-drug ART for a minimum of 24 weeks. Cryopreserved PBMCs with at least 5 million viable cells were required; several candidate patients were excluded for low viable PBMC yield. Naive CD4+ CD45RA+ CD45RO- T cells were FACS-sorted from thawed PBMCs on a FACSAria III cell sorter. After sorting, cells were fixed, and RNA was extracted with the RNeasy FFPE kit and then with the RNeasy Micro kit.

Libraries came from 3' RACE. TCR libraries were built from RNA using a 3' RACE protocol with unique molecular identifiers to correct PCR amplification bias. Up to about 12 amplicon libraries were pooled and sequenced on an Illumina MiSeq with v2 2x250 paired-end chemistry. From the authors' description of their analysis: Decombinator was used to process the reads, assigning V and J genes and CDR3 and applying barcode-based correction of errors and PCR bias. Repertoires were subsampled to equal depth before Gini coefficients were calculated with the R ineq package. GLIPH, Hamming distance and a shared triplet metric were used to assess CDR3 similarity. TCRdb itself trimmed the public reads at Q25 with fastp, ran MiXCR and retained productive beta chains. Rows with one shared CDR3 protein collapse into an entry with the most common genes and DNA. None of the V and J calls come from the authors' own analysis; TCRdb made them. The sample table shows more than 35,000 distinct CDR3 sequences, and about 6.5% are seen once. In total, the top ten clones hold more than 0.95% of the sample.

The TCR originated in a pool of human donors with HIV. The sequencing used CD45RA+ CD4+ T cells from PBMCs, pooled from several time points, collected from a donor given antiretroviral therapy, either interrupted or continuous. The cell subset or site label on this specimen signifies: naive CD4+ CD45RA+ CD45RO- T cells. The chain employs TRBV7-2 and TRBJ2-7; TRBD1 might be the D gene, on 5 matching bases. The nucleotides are TGTGCCAGCAGCTTTTGGGGCGGCCTGAGGGAGCAGTACTTC. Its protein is CASSFWGGLREQYF.